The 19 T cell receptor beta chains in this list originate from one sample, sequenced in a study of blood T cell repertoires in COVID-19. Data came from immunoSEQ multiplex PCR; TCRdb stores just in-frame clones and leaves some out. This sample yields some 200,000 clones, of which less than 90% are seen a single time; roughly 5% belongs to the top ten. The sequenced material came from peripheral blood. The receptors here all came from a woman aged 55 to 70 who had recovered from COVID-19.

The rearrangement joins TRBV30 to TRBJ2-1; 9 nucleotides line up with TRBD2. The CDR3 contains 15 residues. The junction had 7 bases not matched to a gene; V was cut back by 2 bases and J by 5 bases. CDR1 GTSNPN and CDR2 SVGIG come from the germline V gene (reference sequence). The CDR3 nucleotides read TGTGCCTGGAGTAAGCGGGGGGCCCTTAACAATGAGCAGTTCTTC. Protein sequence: CAWSKRGALNNEQFF. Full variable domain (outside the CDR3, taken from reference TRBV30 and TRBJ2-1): SQTIHQWPATLVQPVGSPLSLECTVEGTSNPNLYWYRQAAGRGLQLLFYSVGIGQISSEVPQNLSASRPQDRQFILSSKKLLLSDSGFYLCAWSKRGALNNEQFFGPGTRLTVL.

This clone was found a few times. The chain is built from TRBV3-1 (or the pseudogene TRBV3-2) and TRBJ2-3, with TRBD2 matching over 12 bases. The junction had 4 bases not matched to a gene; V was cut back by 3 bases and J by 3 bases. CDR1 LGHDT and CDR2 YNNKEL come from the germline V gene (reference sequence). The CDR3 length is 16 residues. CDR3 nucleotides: TGTGCCAGCAGCCAGACTAGCGGGGGCTGGACAGATACGCAGTATTTT. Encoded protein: CASSQTSGGWTDTQYF.

This chain's CDR3 is CASSQNRADQPQHF. The CDR3, as DNA: TGCGCCAGCAGCCAAAACAGGGCCGATCAGCCCCAGCATTTT. This chain links TRBV4-3 with TRBJ1-5; perhaps TRBD1 as D (6 bases). Looked up from germline, CDR1 is LGHNA and CDR2 is YSLEER. V lost 2 bases, J lost 5 bases, and 10 bases lay in between. The CDR3 extends over 14 amino acids.

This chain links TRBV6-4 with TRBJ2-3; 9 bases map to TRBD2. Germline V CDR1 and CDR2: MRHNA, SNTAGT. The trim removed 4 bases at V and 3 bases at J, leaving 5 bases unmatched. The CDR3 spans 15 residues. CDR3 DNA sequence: TGTGCCAGCAGTGCCCGCGGGGGGGCAACAGATACGCAGTATTTT. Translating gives CASSARGGATDTQYF.

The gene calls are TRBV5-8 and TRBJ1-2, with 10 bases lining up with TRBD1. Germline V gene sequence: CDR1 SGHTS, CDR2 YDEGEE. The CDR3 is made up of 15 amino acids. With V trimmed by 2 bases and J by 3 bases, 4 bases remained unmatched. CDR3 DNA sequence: TGTGCCAGCAGCTTAGTCGGACAGGGGGACTATGGCTACACCTTC. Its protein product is CASSLVGQGDYGYTF.

CDR3 sequence: CASSPEFVGDGYTF. The CDR3 bases are TGTGCCAGCTCACCTGAATTTGTGGGCGATGGCTACACCTTC. The chain recombines TRBV18 with TRBJ1-2; D unresolved. The CDR3 is made up of 14 amino acids. Germline V CDR1 and CDR2: KGHSH, LQKENI. Trimming cost V 3 bases and J 6 bases, with 14 bases left between them.

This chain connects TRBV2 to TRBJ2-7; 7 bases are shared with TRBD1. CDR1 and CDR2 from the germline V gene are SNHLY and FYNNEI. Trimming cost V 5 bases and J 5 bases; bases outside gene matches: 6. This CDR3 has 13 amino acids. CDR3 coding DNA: TGTGCCAGCAGTCCCGACAGGGTCAACGAGCAGTACTTC. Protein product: CASSPDRVNEQYF.

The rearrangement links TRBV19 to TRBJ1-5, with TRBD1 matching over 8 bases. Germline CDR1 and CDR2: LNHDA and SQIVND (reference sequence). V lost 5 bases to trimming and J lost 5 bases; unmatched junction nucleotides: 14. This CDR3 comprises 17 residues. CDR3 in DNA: TGTGCCAGTAGTGCGCCCCAACAGGGGGGAGGTTATCAGCCCCAGCATTTT. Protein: CASSAPQQGGGYQPQHF.

CDR3: CATSGRGQETQYF. The DNA of the CDR3 is TGTGCCACCAGTGGCAGGGGCCAAGAGACCCAGTACTTC. The chain uses TRBV24-1 and TRBJ2-5; D is perhaps TRBD1 (6 bases). Germline loops: CDR1 KGHDR, CDR2 SFDVKD. The CDR3 contains 13 residues. Trimming stripped 5 bases from V and 1 base from J, with 7 bases between.

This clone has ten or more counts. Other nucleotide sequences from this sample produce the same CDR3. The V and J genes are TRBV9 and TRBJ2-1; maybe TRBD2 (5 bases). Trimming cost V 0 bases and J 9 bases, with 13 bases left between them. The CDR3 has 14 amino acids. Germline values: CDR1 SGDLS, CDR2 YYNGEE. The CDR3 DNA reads TGTGCCAGCAGCGTAGCCTATCGGGGATCTGAGCAGTTCTTC. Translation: CASSVAYRGSEQFF.

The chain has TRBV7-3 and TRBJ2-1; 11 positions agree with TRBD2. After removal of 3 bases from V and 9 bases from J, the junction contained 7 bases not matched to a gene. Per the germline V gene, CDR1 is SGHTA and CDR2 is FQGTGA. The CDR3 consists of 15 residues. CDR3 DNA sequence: TGTGCCAGCAGCTTGTATAGCGGGGGGGTCGGTGAGCAGTTCTTC. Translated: CASSLYSGGVGEQFF. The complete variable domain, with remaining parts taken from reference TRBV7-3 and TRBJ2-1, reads GAGVSQTPSNKVTEKGKYVELRCDPISGHTALYWYRQSLGQGPEFLIYFQGTGAADDSGLPNDRFFAVRPEGSVSTLKIQRTERGDSAVYLCASSLYSGGVGEQFFGPGTRLTVL.

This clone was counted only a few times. The chain's CDR3 is CASSQQVLSTEAFF. The CDR3 DNA follows: TGCGCCAGCAGCCAACAGGTTTTATCCACTGAAGCTTTCTTT. The chain couples TRBV4-1 to TRBJ1-1; D remains unclear. The germline CDR1 and CDR2 sequences are MGHRA and YSYEKL. The CDR3 has 14 residues. Trimming stripped 2 bases from V and 4 bases from J, with 11 bases between.

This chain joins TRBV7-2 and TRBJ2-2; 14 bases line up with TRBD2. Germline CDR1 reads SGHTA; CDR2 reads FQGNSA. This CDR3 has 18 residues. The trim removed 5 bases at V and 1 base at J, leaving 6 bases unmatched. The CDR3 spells CASSRPGTSGGNTGELFF. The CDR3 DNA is TGTGCCAGCAGCCGTCCCGGGACTAGCGGGGGGAACACCGGGGAGCTGTTTTTT. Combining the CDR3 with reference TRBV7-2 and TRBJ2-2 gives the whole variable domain GAGVSQSPSNKVTEKGKDVELRCDPISGHTALYWYRQSLGQGLEFLIYFQGNSAPDKSGLPSDRFSAERTGGSVSTLTIQRTQQEDSAVYLCASSRPGTSGGNTGELFFGEGSRLTVL.

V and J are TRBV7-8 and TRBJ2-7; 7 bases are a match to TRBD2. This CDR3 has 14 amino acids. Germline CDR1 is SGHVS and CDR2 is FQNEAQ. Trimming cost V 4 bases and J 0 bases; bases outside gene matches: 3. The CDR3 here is CASSSGLNSYEQYF. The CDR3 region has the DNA TGTGCCAGCAGCTCGGGACTAAACTCCTACGAGCAGTACTTC.

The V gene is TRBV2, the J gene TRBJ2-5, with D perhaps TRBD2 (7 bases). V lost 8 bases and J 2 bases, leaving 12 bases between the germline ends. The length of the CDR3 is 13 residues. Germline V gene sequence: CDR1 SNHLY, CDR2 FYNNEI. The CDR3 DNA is TGTGCCAGCCGAGGGGGACTACAAGAGACCCAGTACTTC. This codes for CASRGGLQETQYF.

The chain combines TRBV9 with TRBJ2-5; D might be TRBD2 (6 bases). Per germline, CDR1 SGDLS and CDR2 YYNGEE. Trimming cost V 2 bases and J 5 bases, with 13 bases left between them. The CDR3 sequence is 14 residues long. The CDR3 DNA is TGTGCCAGCAGCGTTGGAGGGGCTAGTGAGACCCAGTACTTC. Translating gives CASSVGGASETQYF.

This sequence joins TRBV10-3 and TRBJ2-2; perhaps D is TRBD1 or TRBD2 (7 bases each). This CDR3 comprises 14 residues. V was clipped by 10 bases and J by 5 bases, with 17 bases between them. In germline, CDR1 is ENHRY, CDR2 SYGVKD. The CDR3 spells CATRGGRETGELFF. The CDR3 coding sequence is TGTGCCACCAGGGGGGGGCGGGAGACCGGGGAGCTGTTTTTT.

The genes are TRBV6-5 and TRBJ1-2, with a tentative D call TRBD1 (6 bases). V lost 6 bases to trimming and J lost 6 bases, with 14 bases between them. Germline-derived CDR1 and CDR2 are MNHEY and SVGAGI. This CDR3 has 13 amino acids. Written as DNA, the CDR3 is TGTGCCAGCAGAGCCAGGGAGGGGGATGGCTACACCTTC. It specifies CASRAREGDGYTF.

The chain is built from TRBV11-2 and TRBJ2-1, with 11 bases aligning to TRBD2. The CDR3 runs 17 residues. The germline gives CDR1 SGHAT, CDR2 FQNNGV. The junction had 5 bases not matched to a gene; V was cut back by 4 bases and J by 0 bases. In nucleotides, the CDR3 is TGTGCCAGCAGCTCGGGACTAGCGGCCAACTCCTACAATGAGCAGTTCTTC. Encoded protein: CASSSGLAANSYNEQFF.